These T cell receptor beta chains were read from a single sample in a study of blood T cell repertoires in COVID-19. Clones were read by immunoSEQ multiplex PCR, and TCRdb kept only the in-frame ones, dropping some. The repertoire holds fewer than 350,000 clones, with about 85% as singletons. Sequencing was done on a sample of PBMCs or T cells enriched from blood (not recorded which). The receptors derive from a woman aged 30 to 39 who had been exposed to COVID-19. The CDR3 runs from the conserved cysteine through the conserved F or W. A D gene is named only where the DNA matches it firmly. Clone size is shown for a subset of rows, as once, few, many or a class of expanded clone.

v_gene	abundance	j_gene	d_gene	CDR3nt	CDR3aa
TRBV1	-	TRBJ2-3	-	TGCACCAGCAGCCAAGTTGCCTATTCCTCAGATACGCAGTATTTT	CTSSQVAYSSDTQYF
TRBV9	-	TRBJ2-7	TRBD2	TGTGCCAGCAGCGGTACTAGCGGGGGGGCCTACGAGCAGTACTTC	CASSGTSGGAYEQYF
TRBV5-1	-	TRBJ2-1	-	TGCGCCAGCAGCTCCAACAGGGTAAATGAGCAGTTCTTC	CASSSNRVNEQFF
TRBV6-6	-	TRBJ2-2	-	TGTGCCAGCGTCGTAGCGAACACCGGGGAGCTGTTTTTT	CASVVANTGELFF
TRBV10-3	-	TRBJ1-2	-	TGTGCCATTTCCCCGAGGGAACAAAATGGCTACACCTTC	CAISPREQNGYTF
TRBV2	-	TRBJ2-5	TRBD1	TGTGCCAGCAGTATGGGGACAGACGCTAGGGAGACCCAGTACTTC	CASSMGTDARETQYF
TRBV5-1	-	TRBJ1-1	-	TGCGCCAGCAGCCCAGTGGGCTTGAACACTGAAGCTTTCTTT	CASSPVGLNTEAFF
TRBV2	-	TRBJ1-5	-	TGTGCCAGCAGAGAAAGACAGGTTAGCAATCAGCCCCAGCATTTT	CASRERQVSNQPQHF
TRBV19	-	TRBJ2-1	TRBD2	TGTGCCAGTAGTATTGCGGGGGGGACCTACAATGAGCAGTTCTTC	CASSIAGGTYNEQFF
TRBV10-1	-	TRBJ2-1	-	TGCGCCAGCAGTGATAGCGGTACGGTCGCTGAGCAGTTCTTC	CASSDSGTVAEQFF
TRBV25-1	-	TRBJ2-1	TRBD1	TGTGCCAGCAGTGCTAGTACAGGGGGCATCTACAATGAGCAGTTCTTC	CASSASTGGIYNEQFF
TRBV29-1	-	TRBJ1-2	TRBD1	TGCAGCGTTCCGGACAGGACAAGTGGAGGCTACACCTTC	CSVPDRTSGGYTF
TRBV9	-	TRBJ2-7	-	TGTGCCAGCAGCGTAGACAGACAATCCTACGAGCAGTACTTC	CASSVDRQSYEQYF
TRBV9	-	TRBJ2-1	-	TGTGCCAGCAGCGTAGATCTGGCGGGTGGTTACAATGAGCAGTTCTTC	CASSVDLAGGYNEQFF
TRBV7-9	-	TRBJ2-7	-	TGTGCCAGCACCTTCCTGGTAGGGGACGAGCAGTACTTC	CASTFLVGDEQYF
TRBV2	-	TRBJ1-4	TRBD1	TGTGCCAGCAGTGAAGGGACAGGGGGCAGATCTAATGAAAAACTGTTTTTT	CASSEGTGGRSNEKLFF
TRBV4-3	few	TRBJ2-7	TRBD2	TGCGCCAGCAGCCAAGGCCTAGCGGGGAATCGGGAGCAGTACTTC	CASSQGLAGNREQYF
TRBV18	few	TRBJ1-3	TRBD1	TGTGCCAGCTCCCCAGGGACAGGCCGAAACACCATATATTTT	CASSPGTGRNTIYF
TRBV5-1	-	TRBJ1-1	-	TGCGCCAGCATTCCTCCGGGAAACACTGAAGCTTTCTTT	CASIPPGNTEAFF
TRBV7-9	-	TRBJ1-2	TRBD1	TGTGCCAGCAGCCAAAGACAGGGAGTCGGTGGCTACACCTTC	CASSQRQGVGGYTF
TRBV19	-	TRBJ1-1	-	TGTGCCAGTAGTATGGGGCGGCAGAACACTGAAGCTTTCTTT	CASSMGRQNTEAFF
TRBV5-6	-	TRBJ1-2	TRBD1	TGTGCCAGCAGCTTAATGGGGGGACAGATCTATGGCTACACCTTC	CASSLMGGQIYGYTF
TRBV4-2	-	TRBJ1-2	TRBD1	TGTGCCAGCAGCCTTAGGGACAGGGGAAAGTGGGGCTACACCTTC	CASSLRDRGKWGYTF
TRBV27	-	TRBJ2-3	-	TGTGCCAGCAGTTCTCCGGGGGTCCGGGCAGATACGCAGTATTTT	CASSSPGVRADTQYF
TRBV28	-	TRBJ1-1	TRBD1	TGTGCCAGCGGAAGGAGGGACAGGGTGGTGAACACTGAAGCTTTCTTT	CASGRRDRVVNTEAFF
TRBV5-1	-	TRBJ1-5	-	TGCGCCAGCAGCTTGGACAGGGCAAATCAGCCCCAGCATTTT	CASSLDRANQPQHF
TRBV19	-	TRBJ2-5	-	TGTGCCAGTGGGTCTTGGGTCAGGGAGACCCAGTACTTC	CASGSWVRETQYF
TRBV5-1	-	TRBJ1-1	-	TGCGCCAGCAGCTTGGTAGAGGTGGCAGCCTTGAACACTGAAGCTTTCTTT	CASSLVEVAALNTEAFF
TRBV29-1	-	TRBJ2-2	TRBD1	TGCAGCGTTGGTTCCTCGGGTCTAACAGGGGAAGCCGGGGAGCTGTTTTTT	CSVGSSGLTGEAGELFF
TRBV28	-	TRBJ1-5	-	TGTGCCAGCTCAGGGTCAATCAATCAGCCCCAGCATTTT	CASSGSINQPQHF
TRBV24-1	-	TRBJ2-1	-	TGTGCCACCAGTGATCAAATGATCCGGAATGAGCAGTTCTTC	CATSDQMIRNEQFF
TRBV7-3	-	TRBJ1-1	-	TGTGCCAGCAGCCCGCTATTCAACACTGAAGCTTTCTTT	CASSPLFNTEAFF
TRBV30	-	TRBJ2-2	TRBD1	TGTGCCTTGAACAGGGGGGACACCGGGGAGCTGTTTTTT	CALNRGDTGELFF
TRBV28	-	TRBJ2-7	TRBD2	TGTGCCAGCAGCTCCCGAGGGGGACTAGCCCACGAGCAGTACTTC	CASSSRGGLAHEQYF
TRBV19	-	TRBJ2-7	TRBD1	TGTGCCAGTAGTGGCTTAACGGGACAGGGGCGCGTCGAGCAGTACTTC	CASSGLTGQGRVEQYF
TRBV28	many	TRBJ2-4	-	TGTGCCAGTAACCCCGCCGCGGGCCGGTCGAGGGACATTCAGTACTTC	CASNPAAGRSRDIQYF
TRBV27	once	TRBJ2-7	-	TGTGCCACCACGACCCGGGACATACCTACGAGGGAGCAGTACTTC	CATTTRDIPTREQYF
TRBV7-3	-	TRBJ2-4	TRBD2	TGTGCCAGCAGCCTTAGCGGGGCGGGGGTAGCCAAAAACATTCAGTACTTC	CASSLSGAGVAKNIQYF
TRBV5-1	-	TRBJ1-3	-	TGCGCCAGCAGCTTGGACATCGGAAACACCATATATTTT	CASSLDIGNTIYF
TRBV9	-	TRBJ2-1	TRBD2	TGTGCCAGCAGCGTAGTACTAGCGGGGTACAATGAGCAGTTCTTC	CASSVVLAGYNEQFF
TRBV5-4	-	TRBJ2-5	-	TGTGCCAGCAGCTCAACAGGAGCGGAGACCCAGTACTTC	CASSSTGAETQYF
TRBV5-4	-	TRBJ1-3	-	TGTGCCAGCAGCCTGGATACAGGTCGCTCTGGAAACACCATATATTTT	CASSLDTGRSGNTIYF
TRBV2	-	TRBJ1-5	-	TGTGCCAGCAGTGGCTATGCGGGGAATCAGCCCCAGCATTTT	CASSGYAGNQPQHF
TRBV27	-	TRBJ2-1	-	TGTGCCAGCAGTCCGGACATTATAAATGAGCAGTTCTTC	CASSPDIINEQFF
TRBV7-2	-	TRBJ2-7	TRBD2	TGTGCCAGCAGCTTAGTCACTAGCGGGACCTACGAGCAGTACTTC	CASSLVTSGTYEQYF